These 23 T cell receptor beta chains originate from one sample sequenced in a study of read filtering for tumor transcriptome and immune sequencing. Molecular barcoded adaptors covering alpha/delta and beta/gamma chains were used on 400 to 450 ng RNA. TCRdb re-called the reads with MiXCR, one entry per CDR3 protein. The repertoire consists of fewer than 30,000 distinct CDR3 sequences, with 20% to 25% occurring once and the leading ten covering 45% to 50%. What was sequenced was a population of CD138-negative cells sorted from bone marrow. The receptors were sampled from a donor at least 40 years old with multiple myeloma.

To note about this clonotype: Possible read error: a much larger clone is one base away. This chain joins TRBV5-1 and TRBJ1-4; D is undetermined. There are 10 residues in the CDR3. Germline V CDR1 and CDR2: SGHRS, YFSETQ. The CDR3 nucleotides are TGCACCAGCTCTGCTGAAAAACTGTTTTTT. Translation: CTSSAEKLFF.

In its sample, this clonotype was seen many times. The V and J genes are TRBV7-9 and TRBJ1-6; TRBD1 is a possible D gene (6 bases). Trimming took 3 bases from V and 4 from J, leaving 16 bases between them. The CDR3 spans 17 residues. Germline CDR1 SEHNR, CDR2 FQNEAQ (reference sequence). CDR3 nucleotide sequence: TGTGCCAGCAGCTTGGGATCAGGAGGGGGGTATAATTCACCCCTCCACTTT. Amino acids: CASSLGSGGGYNSPLHF.

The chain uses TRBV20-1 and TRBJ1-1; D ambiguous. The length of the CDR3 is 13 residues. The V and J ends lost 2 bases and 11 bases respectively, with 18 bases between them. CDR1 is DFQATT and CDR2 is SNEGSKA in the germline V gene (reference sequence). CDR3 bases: TGCAGTGCTAGATCCCCAGGTGGGGTATCGGCTTTCTTT. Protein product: CSARSPGGVSAFF.

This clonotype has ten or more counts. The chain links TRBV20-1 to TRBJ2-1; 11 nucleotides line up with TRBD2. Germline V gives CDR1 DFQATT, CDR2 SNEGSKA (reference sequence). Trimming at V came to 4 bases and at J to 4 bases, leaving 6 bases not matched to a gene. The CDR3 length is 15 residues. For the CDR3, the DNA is TGCAGTGCTATTCCTAGCGGGGGGAAGTACAATGAGCAGTTCTTC. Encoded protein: CSAIPSGGKYNEQFF.

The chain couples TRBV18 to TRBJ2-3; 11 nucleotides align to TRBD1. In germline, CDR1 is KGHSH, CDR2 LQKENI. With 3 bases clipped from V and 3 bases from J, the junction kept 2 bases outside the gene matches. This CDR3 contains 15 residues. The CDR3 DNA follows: TGTGCCAGCTCACCGCGGGACAGGGGGACAGATACGCAGTATTTT. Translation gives CASSPRDRGTDTQYF.

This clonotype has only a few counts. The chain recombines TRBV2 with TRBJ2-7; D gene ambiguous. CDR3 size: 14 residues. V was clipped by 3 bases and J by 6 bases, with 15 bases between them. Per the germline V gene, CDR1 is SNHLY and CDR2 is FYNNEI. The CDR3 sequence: CASSELGAETEQYF. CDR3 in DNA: TGTGCCAGCAGTGAGTTGGGCGCGGAAACCGAGCAGTACTTC.

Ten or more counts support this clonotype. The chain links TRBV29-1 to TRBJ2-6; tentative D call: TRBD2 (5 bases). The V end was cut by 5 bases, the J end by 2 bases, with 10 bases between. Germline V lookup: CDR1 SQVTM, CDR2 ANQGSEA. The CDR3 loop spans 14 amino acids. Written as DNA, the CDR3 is TGCAGCGTTCGCCTTAGCGCTGGGGCCAACGTCCTGACTTTC. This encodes CSVRLSAGANVLTF. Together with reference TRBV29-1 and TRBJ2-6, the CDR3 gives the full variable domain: SAVISQKPSRDICQRGTSLTIQCQVDSQVTMMFWYRQQPGQSLTLIATANQGSEATYESGFVIDKFPISRPNLTFSTLTVSNMSPEDSSIYLCSVRLSAGANVLTFGAGSRLTVL.

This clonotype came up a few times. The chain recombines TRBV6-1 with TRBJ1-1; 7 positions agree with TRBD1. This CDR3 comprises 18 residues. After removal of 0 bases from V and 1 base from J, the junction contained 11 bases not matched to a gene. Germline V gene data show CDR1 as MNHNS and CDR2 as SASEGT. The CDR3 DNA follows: TGTGCCAGCAGTGAAGCCCGACAGGGAGGGGGTCGGAACACTGAAGCTTTCTTT. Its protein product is CASSEARQGGGRNTEAFF.

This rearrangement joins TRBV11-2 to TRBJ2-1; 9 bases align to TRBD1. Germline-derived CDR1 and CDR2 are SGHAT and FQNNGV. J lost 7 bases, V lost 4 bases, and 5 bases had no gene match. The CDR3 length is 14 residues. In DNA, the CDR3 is TGTGCCAGCAGCTCGGGACAGGGTTGGAATGAGCAGTTCTTC. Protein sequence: CASSSGQGWNEQFF.

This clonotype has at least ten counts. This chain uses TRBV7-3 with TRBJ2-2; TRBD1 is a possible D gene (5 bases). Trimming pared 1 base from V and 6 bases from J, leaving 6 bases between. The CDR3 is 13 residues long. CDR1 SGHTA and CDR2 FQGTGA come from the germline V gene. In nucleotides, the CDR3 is TGTGCCAGCAGCTTAAAAGGGGCCGGGGAGCTGTTTTTT. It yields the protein CASSLKGAGELFF.

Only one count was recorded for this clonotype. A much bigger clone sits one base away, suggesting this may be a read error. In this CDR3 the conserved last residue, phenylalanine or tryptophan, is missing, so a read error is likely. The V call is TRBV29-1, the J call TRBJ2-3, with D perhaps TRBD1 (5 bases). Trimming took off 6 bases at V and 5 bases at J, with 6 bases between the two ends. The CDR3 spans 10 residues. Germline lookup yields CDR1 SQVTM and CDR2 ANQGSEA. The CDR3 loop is CSVRGDTQYS. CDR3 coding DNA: TGCAGCGTAAGGGGAGATACGCAGTATTCT.

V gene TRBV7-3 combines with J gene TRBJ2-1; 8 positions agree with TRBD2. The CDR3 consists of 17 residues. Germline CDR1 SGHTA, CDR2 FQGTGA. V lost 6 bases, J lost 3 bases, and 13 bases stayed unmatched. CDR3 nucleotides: TGTGCCAGCAGGGACCCCGGGACTAGAGGGGGCTACAATGAGCAGTTCTTC. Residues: CASRDPGTRGGYNEQFF.

CDR3 residues: CASSASQVGTGAAGELFF. The CDR3 DNA reads TGTGCCAGCAGCGCAAGTCAGGTGGGGACAGGAGCCGCCGGGGAGCTGTTTTTT. This rearrangement joins TRBV9 to TRBJ2-2; TRBD1 agrees at 8 bases. Germline V CDR1 and CDR2: SGDLS, YYNGEE. V shed 3 bases and J 6 bases; nucleotides not matched to a gene: 16. The CDR3 runs 18 residues.

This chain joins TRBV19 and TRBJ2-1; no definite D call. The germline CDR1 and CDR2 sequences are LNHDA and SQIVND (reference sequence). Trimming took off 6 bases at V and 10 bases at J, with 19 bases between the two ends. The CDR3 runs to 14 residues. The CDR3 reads CASSFLLESSEQFF. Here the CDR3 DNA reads TGTGCCAGTAGCTTCCTTCTGGAATCTTCGGAGCAGTTCTTC.

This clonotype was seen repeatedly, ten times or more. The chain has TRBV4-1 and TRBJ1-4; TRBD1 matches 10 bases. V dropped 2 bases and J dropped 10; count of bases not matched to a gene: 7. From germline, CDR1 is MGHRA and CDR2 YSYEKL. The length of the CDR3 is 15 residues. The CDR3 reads CASSQPGQGMGKLFF. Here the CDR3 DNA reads TGCGCCAGCAGCCAACCGGGACAGGGGATGGGAAAACTGTTTTTT.

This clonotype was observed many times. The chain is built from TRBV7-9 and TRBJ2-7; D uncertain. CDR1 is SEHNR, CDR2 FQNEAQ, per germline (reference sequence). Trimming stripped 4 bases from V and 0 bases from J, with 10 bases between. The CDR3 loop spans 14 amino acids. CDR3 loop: CASSSILSSYEQYF. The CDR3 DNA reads TGTGCCAGCAGCTCTATACTTAGCTCCTACGAGCAGTACTTC.

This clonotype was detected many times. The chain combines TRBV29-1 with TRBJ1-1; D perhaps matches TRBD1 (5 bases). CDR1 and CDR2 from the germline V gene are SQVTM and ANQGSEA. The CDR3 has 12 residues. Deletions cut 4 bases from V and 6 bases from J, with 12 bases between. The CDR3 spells CSVVKGDPEAFF. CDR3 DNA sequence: TGCAGCGTTGTCAAAGGGGATCCTGAAGCTTTCTTT.

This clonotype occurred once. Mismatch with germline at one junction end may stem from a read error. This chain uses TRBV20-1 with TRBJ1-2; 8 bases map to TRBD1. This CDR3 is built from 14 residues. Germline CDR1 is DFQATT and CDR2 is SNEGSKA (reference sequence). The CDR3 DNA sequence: TGCAGTGCGAACACAGGGGGTCCAGGCTATAGCTACACCTTC. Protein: CSANTGGPGYSYTF.

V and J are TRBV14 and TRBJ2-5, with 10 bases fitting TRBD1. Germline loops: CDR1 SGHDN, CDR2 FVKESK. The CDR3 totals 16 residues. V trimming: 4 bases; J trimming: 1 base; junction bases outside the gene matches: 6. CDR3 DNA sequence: TGTGCCAGCAGCCTCCGGGACAGGGGTACCCAAGAGACCCAGTACTTC. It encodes CASSLRDRGTQETQYF.

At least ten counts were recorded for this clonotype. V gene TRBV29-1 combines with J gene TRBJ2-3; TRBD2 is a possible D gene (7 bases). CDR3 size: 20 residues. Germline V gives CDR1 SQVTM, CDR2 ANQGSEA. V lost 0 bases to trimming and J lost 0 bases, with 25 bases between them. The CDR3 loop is CSVEDQEGGREGLSTDTQYF. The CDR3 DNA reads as TGCAGCGTTGAAGATCAGGAGGGGGGCCGAGAGGGACTAAGCACAGATACGCAGTATTTT.

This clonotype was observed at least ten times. CDR3 amino acids: CASSKATGPSPLHF. The CDR3 nucleotides are TGTGCCAGCAGCAAAGCCACAGGACCGTCACCCCTCCACTTT. The chain uses TRBV3-1 and TRBJ1-6; possible D gene TRBD1, 5 bases. The CDR3 sequence is 14 residues long. V was clipped by 5 bases and J by 10 bases, with 15 bases between them. The germline gives CDR1 LGHDT, CDR2 YNNKEL (reference sequence).

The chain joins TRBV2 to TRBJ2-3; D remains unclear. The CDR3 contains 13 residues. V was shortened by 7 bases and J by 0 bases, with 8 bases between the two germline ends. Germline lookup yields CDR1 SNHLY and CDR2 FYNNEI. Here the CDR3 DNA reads TGTGCCAGCATAAATTATAGCACAGATACGCAGTATTTT. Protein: CASINYSTDTQYF.

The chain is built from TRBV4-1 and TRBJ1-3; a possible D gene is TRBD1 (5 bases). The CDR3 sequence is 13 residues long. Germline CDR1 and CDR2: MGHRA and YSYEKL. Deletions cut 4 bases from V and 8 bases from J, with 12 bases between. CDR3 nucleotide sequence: TGCGCCAGCAGCCGCCCGGGAGGGGACACCATATATTTT. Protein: CASSRPGGDTIYF.